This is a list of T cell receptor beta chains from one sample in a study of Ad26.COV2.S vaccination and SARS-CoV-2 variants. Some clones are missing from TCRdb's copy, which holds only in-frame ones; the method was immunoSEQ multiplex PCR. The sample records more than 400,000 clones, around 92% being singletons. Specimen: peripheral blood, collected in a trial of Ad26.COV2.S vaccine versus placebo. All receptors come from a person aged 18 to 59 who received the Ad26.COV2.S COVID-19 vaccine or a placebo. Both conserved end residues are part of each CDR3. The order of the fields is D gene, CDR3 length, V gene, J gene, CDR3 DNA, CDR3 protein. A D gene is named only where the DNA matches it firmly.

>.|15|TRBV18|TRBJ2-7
TGTGCCAGCTCACCACTGGACAGCCTAACCTACGAGCAGTACTTC
CASSPLDSLTYEQYF
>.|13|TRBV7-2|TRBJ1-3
TGTGCCAGCAGCTCAGGGTACGGAAACACCATATATTTT
CASSSGYGNTIYF
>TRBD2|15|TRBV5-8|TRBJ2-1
TGTGCCAGCACCCAACGGGGGGGCAGCTACAATGAGCAGTTCTTC
CASTQRGGSYNEQFF
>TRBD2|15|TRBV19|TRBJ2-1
TGTGCCAGTAGTGACCTAGCGGGGCTATACAATGAGCAGTTCTTC
CASSDLAGLYNEQFF
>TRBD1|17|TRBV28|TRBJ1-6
TGTGCCAGCAGTTCCATCCAGGGGGGCGGGAATAATTCACCCCTCCACTTT
CASSSIQGGGNNSPLHF
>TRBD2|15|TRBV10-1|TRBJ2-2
TGCGCCAGCAGTGAAACAGCGGGGTCCTCCGGGGAGCTGTTTTTT
CASSETAGSSGELFF
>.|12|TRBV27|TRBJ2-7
TGTGCCAGCAGTCCACAGGGTTACGAGCAGTACTTC
CASSPQGYEQYF
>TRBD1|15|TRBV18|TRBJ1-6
TGTGCCAGCTCACCACGGGACAGGGATAATTCACCCCTCCACTTT
CASSPRDRDNSPLHF
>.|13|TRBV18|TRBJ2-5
TGTGCCAGCTCACAGGGATTCCAAGAGACCCAGTACTTC
CASSQGFQETQYF
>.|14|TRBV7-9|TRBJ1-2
TGTGCCAGCAGCACAGGGACAACTAACTATGGCTACACCTTC
CASSTGTTNYGYTF
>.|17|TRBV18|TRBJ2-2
TGTGCCAGCTCACCACGGGAAGTTGTTATTGGGTCCGGGGAGCTGTTTTTT
CASSPREVVIGSGELFF
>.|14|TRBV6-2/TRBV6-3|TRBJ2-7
TGTGCCAGCAGTTACGGCAGGACCCTGTACGAGCAGTACTTC
CASSYGRTLYEQYF
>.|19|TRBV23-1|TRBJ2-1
TGCGCCAGCAGTCAATCACCTTTTGCCAGGCGAAGCTCCTACAATGAGCAGTTCTTC
CASSQSPFARRSSYNEQFF
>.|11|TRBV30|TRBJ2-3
.
CAWAGGSREVF
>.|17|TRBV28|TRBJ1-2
TGTGCCAGCAGACCCCAGGACCTCCAAGGGGCTAACTATGGCTACACCTTC
CASRPQDLQGANYGYTF